Listed here are 10 T cell receptor beta chains from one sample, sequenced in a study of T cells after posttransplantation cyclophosphamide. Data came from immunoSEQ multiplex PCR; TCRdb stores just in-frame clones and leaves some out. The sample contains around 12,000 clones, none of them singletons. Busulfan-fludarabine conditioning, marrow transplant, and cyclophosphamide on days +3 and +4 were administered. Sequencing used PBMCs, obtained after allogeneic stem cell transplant with posttransplant cyclophosphamide. The receptors come from a female patient between 40 and 50 years old who received an allogeneic stem cell transplant from an unrelated donor, was CMV-positive, and had acute GVHD only. Part of the T cells may come from the graft donor.

This clone was recorded at least ten times. This chain connects TRBV4-2 to TRBJ2-4; 12 positions match TRBD2. The CDR3 runs to 17 residues. Unmatched junction bases numbered 6, after V lost 4 bases and J lost 2 bases. CDR1 LGHNA and CDR2 YNFKEQ come from the germline V gene. CDR3 sequence reads: CASSPLTSGRTKNIQYF. CDR3 nucleotide sequence: TGTGCCAGCAGCCCCCTGACTAGCGGGAGAACCAAAAACATTCAGTACTTC.

In this sample, this clone turned up many times. The chain employs TRBV10-3 and TRBJ2-6; perhaps TRBD1 as D (5 bases). The CDR3 spans 18 residues. V was cut by 0 bases and J by 0 bases, with 12 bases left in between. From germline, CDR1 is ENHRY and CDR2 SYGVKD. CDR3 nucleotides: TGTGCCATCAGTGAGTCCCGGACAACCAGCTCTGGGGCCAACGTCCTGACTTTC. Translation gives CAISESRTTSSGANVLTF.

This clone occurred many times. The gene calls are TRBV28 and TRBJ1-5, with D hard to call. The CDR3 contains 10 residues. V was trimmed by 5 bases and J by 9 bases, leaving 5 bases between them. CDR1 is MDHEN, CDR2 SYDVKM, per germline. The CDR3 spells CASSRGPQHF. CDR3 nucleotides: TGTGCCAGCAGTCGGGGGCCCCAGCATTTT.

The chain has TRBV7-9 and TRBJ2-5, with 12 nucleotides matching TRBD2. The junction had 5 bases not matched to a gene; V was cut back by 2 bases and J by 4 bases. In germline, CDR1 is SEHNR, CDR2 FQNEAQ (reference sequence). This CDR3 region has 16 residues. DNA of the CDR3: TGTGCCAGCAGCTTACTGACTAGCGGGAGCAGAGAGACCCAGTACTTC. It specifies CASSLLTSGSRETQYF. The entire variable domain, with the rest obtained from reference TRBV7-9 and TRBJ2-5, is as follows: DTGVSQNPRHKITKRGQNVTFRCDPISEHNRLYWYRQTLGQGPEFLTYFQNEAQLEKSRLLSDRFSAERPKGSFSTLEIQRTEQGDSAMYLCASSLLTSGSRETQYFGPGTRLLVL.

Ten or more counts support this clone. J is TRBJ2-1 and V is TRBV19; 11 bases are a match to TRBD2. The CDR3 runs to 16 residues. Germline lookup yields CDR1 LNHDA and CDR2 SQIVND (reference sequence). The V and J ends lost 2 bases and 5 bases, in that order; junction bases with no gene match: 5. The CDR3 bases are TGTGCCAGTAGTATAATCGGGACTAGCGGAAACAATGAGCAGTTCTTC. It codes for CASSIIGTSGNNEQFF.

This clone was counted many times. The chain employs TRBV12-5 and TRBJ1-2; 8 positions agree with TRBD1. This CDR3 has 18 amino acids. Germline V gene sequence: CDR1 LGHNT, CDR2 FRNRAP. V dropped 1 base and J dropped 5; count of bases not matched to a gene: 15. In DNA form, the CDR3 reads TGTGCTAGTGGTTTGGATCGGGCAGGGGGCTTTCTATATTATGGCTACACCTTC. This translates into CASGLDRAGGFLYYGYTF.

This clone was counted ten times or more. The CDR3 DNA reads TGTGCCAGCAGCTCTCGTCCAGGGGGCGAAACCGGGGAGCTGTTTTTT. Its translation: CASSSRPGGETGELFF. The J gene is TRBJ2-2, the V gene TRBV11-3, with 8 bases aligning to TRBD1. This CDR3 is 16 amino acids long. Germline loops: CDR1 SGHNT, CDR2 YENEEA. The V and J ends lost 4 bases and 5 bases, in that order; junction bases with no gene match: 9.

This clone has only a few counts. Additional DNA sequences in this sample encode the identical CDR3. The chain joins TRBV11-2 to TRBJ2-2, with 10 nucleotides matching TRBD1. Germline assignment: CDR1 SGHAT and CDR2 FQNNGV. V dropped 7 bases and J dropped 11; count of bases not matched to a gene: 10. This CDR3 spans 14 amino acids. The CDR3 sequence: CASKRTGGGGELFF. The CDR3 DNA sequence: TGTGCCAGCAAACGGACAGGGGGTGGCGGAGAGCTGTTTTTT.

This clone was picked up many times. The chain employs TRBV30 and TRBJ2-7; no reliable D call. The CDR3 contains 11 residues. V lost 3 bases to trimming and J lost 5 bases, with 8 bases between them. The germline V gene encodes CDR1 GTSNPN and CDR2 SVGIG (reference sequence). CDR3 nucleotides: TGTGCCTGGAGCCCCCTAAACGAGCAGTACTTC. Its protein product is CAWSPLNEQYF.

Ten or more counts support this clone. V and J are TRBV7-3 and TRBJ1-5; D may be TRBD1 (6 bases). V was pared by 1 base and J by 6 bases, with 19 bases between. Germline-derived CDR1 and CDR2 are SGHTA and FQGTGA. This CDR3 region has 17 residues. The CDR3 region has the DNA TGTGCCAGCAGCTTAAGGGAGCGACAGGTTTTCGCTCAGCCCCAGCATTTT. Amino acid sequence: CASSLRERQVFAQPQHF.